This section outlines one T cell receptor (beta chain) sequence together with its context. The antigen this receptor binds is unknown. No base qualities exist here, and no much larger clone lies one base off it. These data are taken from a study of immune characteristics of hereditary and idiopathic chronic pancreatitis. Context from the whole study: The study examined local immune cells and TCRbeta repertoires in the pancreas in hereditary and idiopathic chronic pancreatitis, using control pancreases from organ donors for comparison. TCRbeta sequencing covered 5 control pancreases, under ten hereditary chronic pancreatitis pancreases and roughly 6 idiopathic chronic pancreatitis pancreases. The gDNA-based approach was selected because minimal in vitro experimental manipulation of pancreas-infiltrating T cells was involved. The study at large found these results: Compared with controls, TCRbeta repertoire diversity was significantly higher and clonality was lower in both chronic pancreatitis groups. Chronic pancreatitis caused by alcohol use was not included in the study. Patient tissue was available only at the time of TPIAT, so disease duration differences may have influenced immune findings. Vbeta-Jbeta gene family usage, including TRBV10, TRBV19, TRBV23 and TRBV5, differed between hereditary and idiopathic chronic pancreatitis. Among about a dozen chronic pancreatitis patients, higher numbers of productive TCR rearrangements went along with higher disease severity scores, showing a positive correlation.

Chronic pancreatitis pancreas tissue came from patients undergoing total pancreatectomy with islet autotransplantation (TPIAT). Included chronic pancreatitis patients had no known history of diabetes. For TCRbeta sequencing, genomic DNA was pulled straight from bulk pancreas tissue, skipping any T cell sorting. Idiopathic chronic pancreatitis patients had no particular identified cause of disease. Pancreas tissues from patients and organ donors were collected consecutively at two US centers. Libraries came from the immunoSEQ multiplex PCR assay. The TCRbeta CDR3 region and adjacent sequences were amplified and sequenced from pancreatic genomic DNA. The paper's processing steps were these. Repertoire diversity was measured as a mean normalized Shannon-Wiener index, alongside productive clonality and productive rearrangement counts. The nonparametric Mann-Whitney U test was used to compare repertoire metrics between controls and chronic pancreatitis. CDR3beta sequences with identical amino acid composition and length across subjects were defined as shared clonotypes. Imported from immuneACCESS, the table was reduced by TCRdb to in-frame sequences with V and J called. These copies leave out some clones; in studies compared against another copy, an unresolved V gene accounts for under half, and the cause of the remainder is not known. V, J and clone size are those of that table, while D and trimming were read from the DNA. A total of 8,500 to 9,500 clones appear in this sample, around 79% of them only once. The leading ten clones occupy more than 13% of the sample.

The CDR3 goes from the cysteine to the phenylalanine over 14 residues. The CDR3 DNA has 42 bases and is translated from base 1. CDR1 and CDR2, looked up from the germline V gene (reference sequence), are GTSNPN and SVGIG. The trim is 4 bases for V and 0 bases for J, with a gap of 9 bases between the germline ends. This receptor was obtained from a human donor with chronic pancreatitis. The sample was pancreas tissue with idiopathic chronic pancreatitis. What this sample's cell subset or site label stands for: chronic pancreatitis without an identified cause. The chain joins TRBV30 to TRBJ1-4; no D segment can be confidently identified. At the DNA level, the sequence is TGTGCCTGGACGTCCGGGTCAACTAATGAAAAACTGTTTTTT. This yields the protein CAWTSGSTNEKLFF.